A single sample is the source of the 6 T cell receptor beta chains below, sequenced in a study of Ad26.COV2.S vaccination and SARS-CoV-2 variants. Method: immunoSEQ multiplex PCR; TCRdb's copy keeps in-frame clones and lacks some. The repertoire consists of 290,000 or so clones, with 87% occurring once and the leading ten covering around 3.5%. The treatment is: roughly 18 received Ad26.COV2.S at low or high dose, single or two shots; about 5 received placebo; per-sample allocation not given. Samples analyzed were those drawn on day 63 after the first vaccine or placebo injection. The sequenced sample was peripheral blood, obtained in a trial of Ad26.COV2.S vaccine versus placebo. The receptor source for this set is a person between 18 and 60 years old who received the Ad26.COV2.S COVID-19 vaccine or a placebo.

The chain has TRBV30 and TRBJ1-3, with 9 bases lining up with TRBD1. The CDR3 consists of 14 residues. Germline loops: CDR1 GTSNPN, CDR2 SVGIG (reference sequence). V shed 1 base, J shed 3 bases, and the junction held 1 base outside the gene matches. The CDR3 reads CAWSGTGVGNTIYF. The CDR3 DNA reads TGTGCCTGGAGTGGGACAGGGGTTGGAAACACCATATATTTT.

The chain carries TRBV2 and TRBJ1-2; possibly TRBD1 for D (5 bases). There are 14 residues in the CDR3. Germline CDR1 SNHLY, CDR2 FYNNEI. V was pared by 2 bases and J by 5 bases, with 12 bases between. CDR3 protein: CASSEWGQEYGYTF. The CDR3 DNA follows: TGTGCCAGCAGTGAATGGGGCCAAGAGTATGGCTACACCTTC.

J is TRBJ1-3 and V is TRBV4-1; 7 bases are shared with TRBD1. The CDR3 loop spans 13 amino acids. The J segment lost 8 bases and the V segment lost 3 bases, leaving 4 bases of the junction unmatched. Per the germline V gene, CDR1 is MGHRA and CDR2 is YSYEKL. CDR3 residues: CASSQRQGDTIYF. CDR3 nucleotide sequence: TGCGCCAGCAGCCAGCGGCAGGGGGACACCATATATTTT.

This clone came up once. This chain connects TRBV11-2 to TRBJ2-5, with 7 bases identical to TRBD2. Germline CDR1 and CDR2: SGHAT and FQNNGV. The CDR3 is 16 amino acids. V lost 1 base, J lost 2 bases, and 7 bases stayed unmatched. CDR3 DNA: TGTGCCAGCAGCTTAGGAAGCGGGGCCACTCAAGAGACCCAGTACTTC. As protein: CASSLGSGATQETQYF.

The chain uses TRBV14 and TRBJ2-5, with a possible D match to TRBD1 (7 bases). CDR1 and CDR2 (germline): SGHDN, FVKESK. The CDR3 runs 14 residues. Trimming removed 2 bases at V and 7 bases at J, with 14 bases between. CDR3 amino acids: CASSQQGGRTTQYF. Written as DNA, the CDR3 is TGTGCCAGCAGCCAACAGGGGGGAAGAACGACCCAGTACTTC.

This clone was counted only a few times. V and J are TRBV5-6 and TRBJ1-6; D is uncertain. There are 14 residues in the CDR3. V was shortened by 0 bases and J by 7 bases, with 8 bases between the two germline ends. Looked up from germline, CDR1 is SGHDT and CDR2 is YYEEEE. CDR3 sequence (DNA): TGTGCCAGCAGCTTGGGCGCACTCAATTCACCCCTCCACTTT. Amino acids: CASSLGALNSPLHF.